This entry concerns a single T cell receptor beta chain. Unmatched junction bases numbered 14, after V lost 2 bases and J lost 8 bases. Germline CDR1 is LGHDT and CDR2 is YNNKEL (reference sequence). This CDR3 contains 16 residues. Per the study methods: The assay estimated nucleated cells by amplifying reference gene primers. Measured with immunoSEQ multiplex PCR; TCRdb has only the in-frame clones, and not every one. For V, J and clone size, that table is used; D and trimming come from the DNA. The sample holds roughly 150,000 clones; 84% are singletons and the top ten take approximately 9.7%. The data stem from a study of blood T cell repertoires in COVID-19. On the study more broadly: Samples of COVID-19 (acute and convalescent) were obtained from the United States, Italy and Spain. In each case, the material was cDNA or gDNA derived from T cells, B-cell-depleted T cells, or PBMCs.

Specimen: peripheral blood. V gene TRBV3-1 (or the pseudogene TRBV3-2) combines with J gene TRBJ1-2, with TRBD1 identical over 7 bases. The TCR originated in a woman between 50 and 59 years old with acute or convalescent COVID-19. For the CDR3, the DNA is TGTGCCAGCAGCCAATGCGACCCAGGGGGTGGGGGAGGCTACACCTTC. Translating gives CASSQCDPGGGGGYTF.